The following is a T cell receptor (beta chain) sequence with its context. Other DNA variants within this sample encode the same CDR3. Original analysis: The authors estimated nucleated cell counts from reference gene primer amplification. The repertoire was sequenced with immunoSEQ multiplex PCR; TCRdb's copy has only in-frame clones and lacks some. The V and J calls and clone size were taken over from that table, and D and trimming were inferred from the DNA. The sample lists 150,000 to 200,000 clones, approximately 86% occurring once. These data are taken from a study of blood T cell repertoires in COVID-19. Turning to the study itself: The study drew acute and convalescent COVID-19 samples from the United States, Italy and Spain. T cells, B-cell-depleted T cells, or PBMCs provided the cDNA or gDNA that served as material.

This CDR3 has 13 amino acids. Trimming removed 4 bases from V and 1 base from J, with 6 bases in between. One Seattle source followed patients from active infection through their disease course. This TCR was recovered from a middle-aged woman with COVID-19, enrolled during active disease. The chain joins TRBV12-3 or TRBV12-4 to TRBJ2-3, with a tentative D call TRBD2 (6 bases). Material for sequencing was peripheral blood. This chain's CDR3 is CASSWRGTDTQYF. The CDR3 region has the DNA TGTGCCAGCAGTTGGAGGGGCACAGATACGCAGTATTTT.